The source of this T cell receptor (beta chain) is a study of human versus mouse CDR3 diversity and MHC coevolution. Only in-frame clones appear in the TCRdb table, and some are missing; sequencing was by immunoSEQ multiplex PCR. The repertoire holds over 60,000 clones, just under 95% seen once, with roughly 0.16% in the top ten. This clone was observed once. With 2 bases removed from V and 7 bases from J, the gap between germline ends came to 17 bases. The V gene's germline CDR1 is MGHRA and CDR2 YSYEKL. The CDR3 is made up of 15 amino acids. The chain uses TRBV4-1 and TRBJ1-2; D might be TRBD1 (6 bases). The sample consisted of naive CD4+ T cells from blood. Subset noted: CD45RO-negative CD62L-positive naive CD4 T cells. This TCR was sampled from a person between 25 and 70 years old in good health. The CDR3 DNA sequence: TGCGCCAGCAGCCAACCTCGAACAGGGAAGGGTGGCTACACCTTC. The encoded protein is CASSQPRTGKGGYTF.